This T cell receptor (beta chain) is from a study of blood T cell repertoires in COVID-19. The protocol was immunoSEQ multiplex PCR, while the TCRdb copy is restricted to in-frame clones and leaves out a portion. The table includes 97,000 or so clones, approximately 88% detected once. Trimming removed 4 bases at V and 2 bases at J, with 18 bases between. The CDR3 is 17 amino acids. CDR1 is SGHTA, CDR2 FQGNSA, per germline. The specimen was peripheral blood. The J gene is TRBJ2-1, the V gene TRBV7-2; TRBD2 is a possible D gene (7 bases). This TCR was sampled from a human donor in a cohort sampled during active COVID-19. The CDR3 is CASSYEGGPDPYNEQFF. The CDR3 DNA reads TGTGCCAGCAGCTACGAGGGGGGGCCGGACCCCTACAATGAGCAGTTCTTC.